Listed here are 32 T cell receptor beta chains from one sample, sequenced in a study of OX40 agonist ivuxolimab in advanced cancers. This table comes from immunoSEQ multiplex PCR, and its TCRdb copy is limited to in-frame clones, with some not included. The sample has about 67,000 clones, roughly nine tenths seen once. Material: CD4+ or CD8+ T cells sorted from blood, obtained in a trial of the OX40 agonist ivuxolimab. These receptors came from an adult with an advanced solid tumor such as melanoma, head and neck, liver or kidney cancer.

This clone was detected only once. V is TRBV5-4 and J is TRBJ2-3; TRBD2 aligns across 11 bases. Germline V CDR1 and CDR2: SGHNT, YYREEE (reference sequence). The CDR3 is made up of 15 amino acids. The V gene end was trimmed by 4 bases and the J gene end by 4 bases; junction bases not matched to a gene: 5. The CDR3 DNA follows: TGTGCCAGCAGCAAAGGGACTAGCGGACCAGATACGCAGTATTTT. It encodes CASSKGTSGPDTQYF.

The CDR3 loop is CASSFNTIRNTIYF. CDR3 in DNA: TGTGCCAGCAGCTTCAACACGATTAGAAACACCATATATTTT. The chain carries TRBV5-8 and TRBJ1-3, with no clear D. V dropped 2 bases and J dropped 5 bases, with 11 bases sitting between them. Germline V gene lookup returns CDR1 SGHTS and CDR2 YDEGEE. The CDR3 extends over 14 amino acids.

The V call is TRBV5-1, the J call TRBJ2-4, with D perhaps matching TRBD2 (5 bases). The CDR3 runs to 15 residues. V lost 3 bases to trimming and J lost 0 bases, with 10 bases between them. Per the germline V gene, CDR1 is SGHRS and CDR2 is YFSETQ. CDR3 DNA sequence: TGCGCCAGCAGCTCTACCCGGGGAGCCAAAAACATTCAGTACTTC. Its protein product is CASSSTRGAKNIQYF.

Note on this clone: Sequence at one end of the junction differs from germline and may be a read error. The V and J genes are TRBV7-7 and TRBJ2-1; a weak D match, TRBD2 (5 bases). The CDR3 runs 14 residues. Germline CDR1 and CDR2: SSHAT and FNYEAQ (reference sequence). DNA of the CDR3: TGTGCTAGCAGCTTAGCGCCTGGGTCAGATGAGCAGTTCTTC. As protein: CASSLAPGSDEQFF.

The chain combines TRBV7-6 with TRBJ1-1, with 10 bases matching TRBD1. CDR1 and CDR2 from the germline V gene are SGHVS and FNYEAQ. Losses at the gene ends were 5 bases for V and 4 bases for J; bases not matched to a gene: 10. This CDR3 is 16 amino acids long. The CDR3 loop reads CASSTPPGQGSTEAFF. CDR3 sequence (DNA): TGTGCCAGCAGCACCCCACCGGGACAGGGGTCCACTGAAGCTTTCTTT.

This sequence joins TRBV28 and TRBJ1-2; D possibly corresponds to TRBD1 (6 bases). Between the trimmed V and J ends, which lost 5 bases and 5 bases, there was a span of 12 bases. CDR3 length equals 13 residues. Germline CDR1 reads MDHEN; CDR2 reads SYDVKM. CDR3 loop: CASSPLGGYGYTF. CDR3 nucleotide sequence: TGTGCCAGCAGTCCCCTAGGGGGGTATGGCTACACCTTC.

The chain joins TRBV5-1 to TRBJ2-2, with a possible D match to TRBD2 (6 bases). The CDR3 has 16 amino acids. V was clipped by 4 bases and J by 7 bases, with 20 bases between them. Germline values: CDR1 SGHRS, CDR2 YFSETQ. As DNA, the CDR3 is TGCGCCAGCAGCACTGGTGGGACTCAGACGGGCGGGGAGCTGTTTTTT. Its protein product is CASSTGGTQTGGELFF.

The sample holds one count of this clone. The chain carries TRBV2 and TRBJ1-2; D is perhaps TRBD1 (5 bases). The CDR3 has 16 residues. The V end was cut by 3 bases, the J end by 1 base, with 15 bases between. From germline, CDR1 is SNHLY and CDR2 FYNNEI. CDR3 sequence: CASSEVGTGINYGYTF. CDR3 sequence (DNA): TGTGCCAGCAGTGAGGTAGGGACCGGAATTAACTATGGCTACACCTTC. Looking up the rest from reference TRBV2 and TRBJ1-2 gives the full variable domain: EPEVTQTPSHQVTQMGQEVILRCVPISNHLYFYWYRQILGQKVEFLVSFYNNEISEKSEIFDDQFSVERPDGSNFTLKIRSTKLEDSAMYFCASSEVGTGINYGYTFGSGTRLTVV.

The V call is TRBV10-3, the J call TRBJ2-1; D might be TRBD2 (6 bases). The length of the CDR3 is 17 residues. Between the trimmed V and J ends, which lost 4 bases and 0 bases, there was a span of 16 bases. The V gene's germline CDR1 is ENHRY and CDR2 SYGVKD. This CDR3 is CAISVVERVRSYNEQFF. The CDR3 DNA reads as TGTGCCATCAGTGTAGTGGAGCGGGTCCGCTCCTACAATGAGCAGTTCTTC.

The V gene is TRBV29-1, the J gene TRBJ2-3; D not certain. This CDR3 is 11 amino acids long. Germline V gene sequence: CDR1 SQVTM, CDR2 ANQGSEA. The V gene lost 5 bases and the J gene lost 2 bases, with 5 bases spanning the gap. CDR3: CSVSTTDTQYF. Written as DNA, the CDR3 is TGCAGCGTTTCCACCACAGATACGCAGTATTTT.

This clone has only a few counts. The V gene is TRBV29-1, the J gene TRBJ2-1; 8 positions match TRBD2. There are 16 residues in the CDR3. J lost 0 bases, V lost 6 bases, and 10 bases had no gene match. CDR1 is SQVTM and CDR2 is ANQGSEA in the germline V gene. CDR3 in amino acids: CSVALAAAGSYNEQFF. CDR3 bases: TGCAGCGTAGCACTAGCGGCGGCCGGCTCCTACAATGAGCAGTTCTTC.

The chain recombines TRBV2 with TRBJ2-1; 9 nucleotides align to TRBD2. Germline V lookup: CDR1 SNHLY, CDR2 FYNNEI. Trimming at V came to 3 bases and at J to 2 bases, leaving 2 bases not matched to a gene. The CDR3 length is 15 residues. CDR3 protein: CASSDPSGTYNEQFF. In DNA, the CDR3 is TGTGCCAGCAGTGACCCTAGCGGGACCTACAATGAGCAGTTCTTC. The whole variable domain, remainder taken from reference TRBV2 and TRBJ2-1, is EPEVTQTPSHQVTQMGQEVILRCVPISNHLYFYWYRQILGQKVEFLVSFYNNEISEKSEIFDDQFSVERPDGSNFTLKIRSTKLEDSAMYFCASSDPSGTYNEQFFGPGTRLTVL.

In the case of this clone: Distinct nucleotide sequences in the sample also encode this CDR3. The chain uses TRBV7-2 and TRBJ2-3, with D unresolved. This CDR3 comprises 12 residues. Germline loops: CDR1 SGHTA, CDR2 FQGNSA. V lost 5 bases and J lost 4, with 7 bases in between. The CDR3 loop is CASSPRSDTQYF. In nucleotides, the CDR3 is TGTGCCAGCAGCCCGCGATCAGATACGCAGTATTTT.

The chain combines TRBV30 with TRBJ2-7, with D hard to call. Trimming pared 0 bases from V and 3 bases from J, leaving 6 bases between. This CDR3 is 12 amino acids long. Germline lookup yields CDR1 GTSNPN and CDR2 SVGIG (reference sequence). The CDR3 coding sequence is TGTGCCTGGAGTGTTGGGTTCTACGAGCAGTACTTC. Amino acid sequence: CAWSVGFYEQYF.

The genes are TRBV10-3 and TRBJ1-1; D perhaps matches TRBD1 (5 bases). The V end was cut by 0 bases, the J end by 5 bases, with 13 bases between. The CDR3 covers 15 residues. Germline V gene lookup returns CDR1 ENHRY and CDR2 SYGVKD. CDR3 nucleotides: TGTGCCATCAGTGAGTCGGGGGGAAGAGGGACTGAAGCTTTCTTT. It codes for CAISESGGRGTEAFF.

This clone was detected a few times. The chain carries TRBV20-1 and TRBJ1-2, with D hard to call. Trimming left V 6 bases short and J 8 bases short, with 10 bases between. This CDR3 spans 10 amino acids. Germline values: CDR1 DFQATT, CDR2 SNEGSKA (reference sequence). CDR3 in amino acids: CSAQPDGYTF. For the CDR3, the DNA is TGCAGTGCACAACCCGACGGCTACACCTTC.

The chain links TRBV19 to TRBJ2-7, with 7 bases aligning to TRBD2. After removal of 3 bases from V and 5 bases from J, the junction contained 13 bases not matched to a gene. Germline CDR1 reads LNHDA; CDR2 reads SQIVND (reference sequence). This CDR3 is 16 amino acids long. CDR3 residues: CASSMGVGGAGHEQYF. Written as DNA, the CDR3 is TGTGCCAGTAGTATGGGGGTGGGAGGGGCAGGCCACGAGCAGTACTTC.

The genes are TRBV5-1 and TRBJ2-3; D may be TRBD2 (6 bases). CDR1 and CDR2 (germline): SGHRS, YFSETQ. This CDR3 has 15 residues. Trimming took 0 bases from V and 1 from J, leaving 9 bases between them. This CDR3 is CASSLELARTDTQYF. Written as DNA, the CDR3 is TGCGCCAGCAGCTTGGAACTAGCCCGCACAGATACGCAGTATTTT.

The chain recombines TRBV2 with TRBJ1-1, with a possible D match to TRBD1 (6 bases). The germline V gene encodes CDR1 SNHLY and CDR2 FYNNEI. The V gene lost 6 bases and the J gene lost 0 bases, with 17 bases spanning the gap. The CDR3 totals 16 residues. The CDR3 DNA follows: TGTGCCAGCAGCCCAGGGGTTAGGGCCTTGAACACTGAAGCTTTCTTT. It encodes CASSPGVRALNTEAFF.

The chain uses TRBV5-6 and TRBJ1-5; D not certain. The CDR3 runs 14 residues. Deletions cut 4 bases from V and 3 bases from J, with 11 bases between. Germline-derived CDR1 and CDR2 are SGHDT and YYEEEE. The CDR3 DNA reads TGTGCCAGCAGCATCTTCAGGCCCAATCAGCCCCAGCATTTT. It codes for CASSIFRPNQPQHF.

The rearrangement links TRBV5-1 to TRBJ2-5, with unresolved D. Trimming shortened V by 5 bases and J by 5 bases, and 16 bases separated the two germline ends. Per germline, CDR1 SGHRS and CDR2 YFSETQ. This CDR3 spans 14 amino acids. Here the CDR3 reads CASRKNAVLETQYF. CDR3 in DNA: TGCGCCAGCAGAAAGAATGCAGTATTGGAGACCCAGTACTTC.

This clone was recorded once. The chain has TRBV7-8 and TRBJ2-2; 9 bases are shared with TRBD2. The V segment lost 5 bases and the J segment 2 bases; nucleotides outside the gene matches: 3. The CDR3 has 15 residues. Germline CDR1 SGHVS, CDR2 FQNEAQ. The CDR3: CASSVSGRNTGELFF. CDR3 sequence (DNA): TGTGCCAGCAGCGTTAGCGGGAGAAACACCGGGGAGCTGTTTTTT.

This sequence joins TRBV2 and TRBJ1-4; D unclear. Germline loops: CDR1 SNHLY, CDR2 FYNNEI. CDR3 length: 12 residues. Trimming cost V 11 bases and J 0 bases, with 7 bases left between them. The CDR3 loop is CAAATTNEKLFF. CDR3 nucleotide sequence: TGTGCCGCGGCTACAACTAATGAAAAACTGTTTTTT.

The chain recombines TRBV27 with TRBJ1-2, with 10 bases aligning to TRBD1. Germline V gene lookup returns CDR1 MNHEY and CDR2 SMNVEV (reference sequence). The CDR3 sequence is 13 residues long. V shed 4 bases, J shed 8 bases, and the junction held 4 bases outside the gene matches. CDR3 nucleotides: TGTGCCAGCAGTTGGCGGGACAGGGGCGGCTACACCTTC. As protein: CASSWRDRGGYTF.

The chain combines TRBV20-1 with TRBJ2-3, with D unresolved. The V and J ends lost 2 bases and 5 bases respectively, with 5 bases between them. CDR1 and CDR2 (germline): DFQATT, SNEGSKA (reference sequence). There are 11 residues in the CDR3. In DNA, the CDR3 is TGCAGTGCTAGAAACGGAGATACGCAGTATTTT. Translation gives CSARNGDTQYF.

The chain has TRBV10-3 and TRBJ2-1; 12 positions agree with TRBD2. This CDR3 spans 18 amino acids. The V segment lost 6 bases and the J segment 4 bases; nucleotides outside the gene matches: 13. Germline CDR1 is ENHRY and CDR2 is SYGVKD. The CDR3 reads CAIRNQRSTSGGYNEQFF. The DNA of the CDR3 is TGTGCCATCAGAAACCAACGCTCGACTAGCGGGGGATACAATGAGCAGTTCTTC.

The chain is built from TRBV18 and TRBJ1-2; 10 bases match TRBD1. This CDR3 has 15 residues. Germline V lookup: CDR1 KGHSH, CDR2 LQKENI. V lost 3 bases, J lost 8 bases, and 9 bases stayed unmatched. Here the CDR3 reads CASSPTGGNIGGYTF. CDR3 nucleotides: TGTGCCAGCTCACCGACAGGGGGCAACATAGGAGGCTACACCTTC.

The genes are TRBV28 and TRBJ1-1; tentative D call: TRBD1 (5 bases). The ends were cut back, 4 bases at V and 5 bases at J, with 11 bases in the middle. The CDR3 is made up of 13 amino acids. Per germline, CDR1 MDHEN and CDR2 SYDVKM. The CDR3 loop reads CASSSRGRTEAFF. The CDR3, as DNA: TGTGCCAGCAGTTCGAGGGGTAGAACTGAAGCTTTCTTT.

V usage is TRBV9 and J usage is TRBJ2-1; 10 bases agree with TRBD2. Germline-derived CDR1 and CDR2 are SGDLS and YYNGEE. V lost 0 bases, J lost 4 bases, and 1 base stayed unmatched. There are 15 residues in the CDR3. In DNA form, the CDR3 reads TGTGCCAGCAGCGTAGAACTAGCGGGGTACAATGAGCAGTTCTTC. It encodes CASSVELAGYNEQFF.

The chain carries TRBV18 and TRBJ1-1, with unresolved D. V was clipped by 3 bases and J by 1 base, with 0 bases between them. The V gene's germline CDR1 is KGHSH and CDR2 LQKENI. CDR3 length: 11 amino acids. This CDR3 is CASSPNTEAFF. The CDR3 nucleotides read TGTGCCAGCTCACCGAACACTGAAGCTTTCTTT.

The CDR3 is CASSFREYSGANVLTF. The CDR3 region has the DNA TGTGCCAGCAGTTTTCGGGAGTACTCTGGGGCCAACGTCCTGACTTTC. The V call is TRBV27, the J call TRBJ2-6, with D possibly TRBD2 on 6 matching bases. The V end was cut by 3 bases, the J end by 0 bases, with 9 bases between. The CDR3 sequence is 16 residues long. Looked up from germline, CDR1 is MNHEY and CDR2 is SMNVEV (reference sequence).

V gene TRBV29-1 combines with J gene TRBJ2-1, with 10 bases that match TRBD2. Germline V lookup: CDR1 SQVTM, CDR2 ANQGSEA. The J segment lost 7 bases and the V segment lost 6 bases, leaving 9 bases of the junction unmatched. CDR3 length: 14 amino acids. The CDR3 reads CSVETTGLANEQFF. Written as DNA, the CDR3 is TGCAGCGTCGAAACCACGGGACTAGCGAATGAGCAGTTCTTC.